This T cell receptor beta chain appears in the sequencing data of a study of response to subunit inactivated influenza vaccine (dated by TCRdb to about 2018). With regard to the full study: The study used deep quantitative T cell receptor repertoire profiling to track responses to a trivalent subunit inactivated influenza vaccine. The study at large found these results: The authors suggested that each seasonal influenza vaccination may recruit only a limited number of new T cells.

Receptors were amplified or captured by RT-PCR. TCRdb names Illumina HiSeq 2500 as the instrument used. TCRdb redid the processing of the public reads, applying fastp at Q25 and MiXCR, and retained in-frame beta chains. Merged by CDR3 protein, the rows form single entries marked with the most common genes and DNA. This sample is represented by about 540,000 distinct CDR3 sequences; under 30% of them were singletons. The leading ten clones occupy around 2.8% of the sample. At the junction V is shortened by 4 bases and J by 2 bases; bases outside the gene matches: 7. Including the terminal cysteine and phenylalanine, the CDR3 comprises 15 residues. Of all the DNA, just the CDR3 is kept, 45 bases in frame from base 1. CDR1 is given as LGHDT and CDR2 as YNNKEL, both from the germline V gene (reference sequence). Notes on this clonotype: Its antigen specificity is not known. No much larger clone exists at a distance of one base, and base qualities are not known.

These records were also assigned to another study, of T cells expressing NK-cell markers. Per the second study: TCR beta cDNA libraries were made by 5'RACE template switching that added a universal primer site and unique molecular identifiers. About eight donors provided sorted CD3+CD56+NKG2C+, CD3+CD56+NKG2C- and CD3+CD56-NKG2C+ T-cell subsets, whose TCR beta-chain repertoires were profiled. Among the eight sequenced donors, seven were HCMV-seropositive and one was HCMV-seronegative. In several experiments an anti-gammadeltaTCR antibody was added to restrict sorting to alphabetaTCR-expressing T cells. In several donors, the dominant CD3+CD56+NKG2C+ clonotypes were among the top 10 CD8+ clonotypes and accounted for 1.0-7.0% of CD8+ T cells. Those dominant clonotypes were again the most abundant among CD3+CD56-NKG2C+ cells in several donors, at about 28.3-65%. It remained unclear whether the expanded NKG2C-expressing T cell clones were specific for HCMV antigens. The study sequenced eight donors, all healthy volunteers chosen at random: three men and five women. HCMV-specific IgG was detected in serum with a commercial ELISA kit to determine HCMV serostatus. Ficoll density gradient centrifugation was used to isolate peripheral blood mononuclear cells from blood. CD4+ and CD8+ T cells were isolated from PBMC by magnetic immunoseparation with Miltenyi isolation kits. Priming for cDNA synthesis came from the TCR beta constant segment, and two successive PCR amplification steps followed. Illumina HiSeq 2000/2500, MiSeq or NextSeq was used to sequence libraries as 2 x 150 bp reads. MIGEC handled demultiplexing of the reads and grouping by UMI, while MiTCR was used to assemble and quantify clonotypes. To exclude erroneous sequences, only TCR cDNA sequences supported by at least two reads were retained. The tcR package was used for downstream repertoire analysis, and clonotypes were matched across fractions by CDR3 nucleotide sequence plus V segment. VDJmatch was used to annotate antigen specificity against VDJdb, with one amino acid substitution in CDR3 permitted.

The sample consisted of CD4+ T cells sorted from PBMCs, taken 11 to 12 days after vaccination. Rearrangement joined TRBV3-1 to TRBJ2-7, with 8 middle bases fitting TRBD1. This sequence was found in a man aged 45 to 65 who received an inactivated influenza vaccine. Donor details come from another sample of the same person, matched by shared clones. The CDR3: CASSPRPGQAYEQYF. The nucleotides read TGTGCCAGCAGCCCGCGGCCGGGACAGGCCTACGAGCAGTACTTC.